This T cell receptor (beta chain) was sequenced in a study of cytomegalovirus exposure and HLA in healthy donors. Notes on the study in general: There were about 160 TCR beta chains listed as cytomegalovirus-associated. Rarity characterized most TCR sequences, yet some public TCRs appeared in many donors.

Germline V gene lookup returns CDR1 LGHNA and CDR2 YSLEER. Trimming at V came to 4 bases and at J to 7 bases, leaving 9 bases not matched to a gene. The CDR3 spans 15 residues. Only in-frame clones appear in the TCRdb table, and some are missing; sequencing was by immunoSEQ multiplex PCR. The sample has 150,000 to 200,000 clones, roughly 86% seen once. About this clone: As yet, its antigen is unknown.

V usage is TRBV4-3 and J usage is TRBJ2-1; 8 bases fit TRBD2. The sequence was collected from a man younger than 35 in good health and CMV-seropositive. The sequenced material came from PBMCs. The CDR3 sequence: CASSPTGGLGNEQFF. Written as DNA, the CDR3 is TGCGCCAGCAGCCCCACGGGGGGGCTAGGGAATGAGCAGTTCTTC.